This record looks at one TCR beta chain sequence and its context. TCRdb reanalyzed the 5' RACE reads, giving one entry per CDR3 protein sequence and no DNA. The sample data list around 410,000 distinct CDR3 sequences. The CDR3 totals 14 residues. Germline assignment: CDR1 SGHTA and CDR2 FQGNSA. The sample is drawn from a study of monozygotic twins with inflammatory bowel disease. The clonotype comes from a human donor with ulcerative colitis or Crohn's disease, or a healthy co-twin of an affected twin (not recorded which). Material for sequencing was blood. The rearrangement links TRBV7-2 to TRBJ1-1; TCRdb picks TRBD1, but there is no DNA to check that call. The CDR3 loop reads CASSSQGAGTEAFF.